These T cell receptor beta chains were read from a single sample in a study of early T cells in non-severe SARS-CoV-2 infection. TCRdb ran MiXCR on the 5' RACE reads and lists one entry per CDR3 protein. The repertoire includes 56,000 or so distinct CDR3 sequences, about 15% of them detected once, and roughly 4.3% sits in the top ten. The sequences come from whole blood, collected at baseline. These receptors originate from an adult who was a healthcare worker with PCR-confirmed SARS-CoV-2 infection or an uninfected control (not recorded which). The CDR3 runs from the conserved cysteine through the conserved F or W. D genes are given only for firm matches. Some rows mark clone size as missing; the rest say once, few, many or name a class of expanded clone.

.	TRBV21-1	14	.	TRBJ2-7	CASSGPGVASEQYF	TGTGCCAGCAGCGGACCGGGTGTCGCGTCCGAGCAGTACTTC
few	TRBV20-1	11	.	TRBJ1-2	CSAPVQNGYTF	TGCAGTGCCCCGGTTCAGAATGGCTACACCTTC
many	TRBV5-4	16	.	TRBJ2-1	CASTNGQDRTYNEQFF	TGTGCCAGCACTAACGGGCAAGACAGGACCTACAATGAGCAGTTCTTC
.	TRBV15	14	.	TRBJ2-2	CATSSRGFTGELFF	TGTGCCACCAGCAGTCGAGGGTTCACCGGGGAGCTGTTTTTT
many	TRBV15	16	.	TRBJ1-5	CATSSLITGQSQPQHF	TGTGCCACCAGCTCTCTAATTACAGGGCAAAGTCAGCCCCAGCATTTT
.	TRBV20-1	13	TRBD1	TRBJ2-7	CSARGDRGYEQYF	TGCAGTGCCCGGGGGGACAGGGGCTACGAGCAGTACTTC
many	TRBV6-6	14	TRBD1	TRBJ2-1	CASTPGTGGFEQFF	TGTGCCAGCACCCCCGGGACAGGGGGATTTGAGCAGTTCTTC
medium-sized	TRBV7-9	12	.	TRBJ2-3	CASSRGTDTQYF	TGTGCCAGCAGCCGCGGCACAGATACGCAGTATTTT
.	TRBV7-3	14	TRBD2	TRBJ2-1	CASSRLAGENEQFF	TGTGCCAGCAGTCGGCTAGCGGGAGAGAATGAGCAGTTCTTC
.	TRBV4-1	13	.	TRBJ2-3	CASSPRGRDTQYF	TGCGCCAGCAGCCCCCGTGGGCGAGATACGCAGTATTTT
once	TRBV12-3/TRBV12-4	15	.	TRBJ2-3	CASSHTSPLTDTQYF	TGTGCCAGCAGCCACACTAGTCCTCTCACAGATACGCAGTATTTT
few	TRBV20-1	13	TRBD1	TRBJ2-7	CSAWDRSYYEQYF	TGCAGTGCTTGGGACAGGAGCTACTACGAGCAGTACTTC
few	TRBV29-1	13	.	TRBJ1-1	CSVEGLRQDEAFF	TGCAGCGTTGAAGGTCTTAGACAGGATGAAGCTTTCTTT
.	TRBV4-1	16	TRBD2	TRBJ2-5	CASSPSPQRGGQTQYF	TGCGCCAGCAGTCCAAGTCCTCAGCGGGGGGGACAGACCCAGTACTTC
.	TRBV11-1	15	.	TRBJ2-2	CASSHTGGAAGELFF	TGTGCCAGCAGCCATACCGGAGGGGCCGCCGGGGAGCTGTTTTTT
many	TRBV12-5	14	.	TRBJ2-1	CASARDSSYNEQFF	TGTGCTAGTGCCCGAGACAGTTCCTACAATGAGCAGTTCTTC
few	TRBV11-2	16	.	TRBJ2-1	CASSSLGGGTDNEQFF	TGTGCCAGCAGCTCCTTGGGCGGGGGGACAGACAATGAGCAGTTCTTC
few	TRBV10-3	15	TRBD2	TRBJ2-3	CAIRPTSGSTDTQYF	TGTGCCATCCGTCCGACTAGCGGGAGTACAGATACGCAGTATTTT
few	TRBV6-1	14	.	TRBJ2-7	CASSERGLGYEQYF	TGTGCCAGCAGTGAACGGGGGCTCGGCTACGAGCAGTACTTC
few	TRBV7-6	14	.	TRBJ2-2	CASSRGTNTGELFF	TGTGCCAGCAGCCGGGGGACTAACACCGGGGAGCTGTTTTTT
.	TRBV6-1	13	.	TRBJ1-5	CASRFGWNQPQHF	TGTGCCAGCAGGTTCGGATGGAATCAGCCCCAGCATTTT
few	TRBV20-1	15	TRBD2	TRBJ2-7	CSASQLAGAHYEQYF	TGCAGTGCTAGTCAACTAGCGGGAGCCCACTACGAGCAGTACTTC
.	TRBV20-1	14	.	TRBJ1-1	CSARQAGVNTEAFF	TGCAGTGCTAGGCAAGCAGGGGTGAACACTGAAGCTTTCTTT
.	TRBV6-1	13	.	TRBJ2-7	CASREWSSYEQYF	TGTGCCAGCAGGGAGTGGAGCTCCTACGAGCAGTACTTC
.	TRBV18	15	TRBD1	TRBJ1-1	CASSPPGQGALVAFF	TGTGCCAGCTCACCACCGGGACAGGGGGCGCTTGTAGCTTTCTTT
many	TRBV11-2	15	.	TRBJ2-5	CASSLFSGQQETQYF	TGTGCCAGCAGCTTATTTTCCGGACAGCAAGAGACCCAGTACTTC
few	TRBV20-1	14	.	TRBJ1-4	CSARSGQTNEKLFF	TGCAGTGCTAGGTCAGGACAGACTAATGAAAAACTGTTTTTT
few	TRBV7-2	15	.	TRBJ2-3	CASSLGIGSTDTQYF	TGTGCCAGCAGCTTAGGTATAGGGAGCACAGATACGCAGTATTTT
.	TRBV19	15	.	TRBJ2-7	CASSEGGTGSYEQYF	TGTGCCAGTAGTGAGGGGGGGACAGGATCCTACGAGCAGTACTTC
few	TRBV9	15	.	TRBJ1-3	CASSVAVGSGNTIYF	TGTGCCAGCAGCGTAGCGGTCGGCTCTGGAAACACCATATATTTT
few	TRBV12-3/TRBV12-4	16	.	TRBJ2-3	CASGQGSSPSPDTQYF	TGTGCCAGCGGCCAGGGGAGCTCCCCGTCTCCAGATACGCAGTATTTT
.	TRBV12-3/TRBV12-4	12	.	TRBJ1-2	CASSRDTYGYTF	TGTGCCAGCAGCCGGGACACTTATGGCTACACCTTC
.	TRBV19	11	.	TRBJ1-2	CATRSGFGYTF	TGTGCCACCCGATCAGGGTTCGGCTACACCTTC
.	TRBV5-1	16	TRBD2	TRBJ2-3	CASSHGLATSTDTQYF	TGCGCCAGCAGCCACGGACTAGCGACTAGCACAGATACGCAGTATTTT
few	TRBV5-1	16	.	TRBJ2-4	CASSLGAGITKNIQYF	TGCGCCAGCAGCTTGGGGGCAGGGATAACCAAAAACATTCAGTACTTC
.	TRBV5-1	15	.	TRBJ2-7	CASSLGAGPGYEQYF	TGCGCCAGCAGCTTGGGCGCGGGCCCTGGGTACGAGCAGTACTTC
many	TRBV7-9	14	.	TRBJ2-2	CASSLPGRIGELFF	TGTGCCAGCAGCTTGCCGGGGAGGATCGGGGAGCTGTTTTTT
.	TRBV7-6	15	TRBD2	TRBJ2-4	CASSPWREGKNIQYF	TGTGCCAGCAGCCCCTGGAGGGAGGGTAAAAACATTCAGTACTTC
.	TRBV19	14	.	TRBJ1-2	CATHSGLWNYGYTF	TGTGCCACCCATTCGGGTTTGTGGAACTATGGCTACACCTTC
many	TRBV7-2	14	.	TRBJ2-1	CASSLGTAYNEQFF	TGTGCCAGCAGCTTAGGGACAGCCTACAATGAGCAGTTCTTC
.	TRBV12-3/TRBV12-4	14	.	TRBJ1-1	CASRIQGGGTEAFF	TGTGCCAGCAGAATACAGGGAGGAGGCACTGAAGCTTTCTTT
few	TRBV11-2	14	.	TRBJ1-1	CASSLVGQNTEAFF	TGTGCCAGCAGCTTAGTAGGGCAGAACACTGAAGCTTTCTTT
.	TRBV10-3	15	.	TRBJ1-3	CAISETGVSGNTIYF	TGTGCCATCAGCGAGACAGGAGTCTCTGGAAACACCATATATTTT
few	TRBV20-1	13	.	TRBJ1-4	CSARSGAREKLFF	TGCAGTGCTAGATCGGGCGCCCGGGAAAAACTGTTTTTT
.	TRBV6-6	17	TRBD1	TRBJ1-6	CATRGQGDRSYNSPLHF	TGTGCCACCCGGGGACAGGGGGATAGGTCCTATAATTCACCCCTCCACTTT
many	TRBV6-6	13	TRBD1	TRBJ1-5	CASTTGNNQPQHF	TGTGCCAGCACGACAGGGAACAATCAGCCCCAGCATTTT
many	TRBV5-1	14	.	TRBJ2-3	CASSLEVSTDTQYF	TGCGCCAGCAGCTTGGAAGTCAGCACAGATACGCAGTATTTT
many	TRBV7-3	13	.	TRBJ1-6	CASSNSNNSPLHF	TGTGCCAGCAGCAACAGCAATAATTCACCCCTCCACTTT
few	TRBV5-1	14	.	TRBJ1-1	CASSLAGSSAEAFF	TGCGCCAGCAGCTTGGCGGGGAGTTCGGCTGAAGCTTTCTTT
.	TRBV10-1	13	TRBD2	TRBJ2-7	CASSGEREGEQYF	TGCGCCAGCAGCGGAGAGCGGGAGGGGGAGCAGTACTTC
medium-sized	TRBV27	19	TRBD2	TRBJ2-1	CASSQRGLAGAVQYNEQFF	TGTGCCAGCAGTCAAAGGGGACTAGCGGGAGCGGTTCAGTACAATGAGCAGTTCTTC
.	TRBV28	14	.	TRBJ1-1	CASSATGLRTEAFF	TGTGCCAGCAGTGCCACAGGGCTACGGACTGAAGCTTTCTTT
.	TRBV9	14	.	TRBJ1-1	CASSGRTANTEAFF	TGTGCCAGCAGCGGAAGGACGGCTAACACTGAAGCTTTCTTT
.	TRBV5-1	15	TRBD2	TRBJ2-1	CASSGEQRGVDEQFF	TGCGCCAGCAGCGGCGAGCAGCGGGGGGTCGATGAGCAGTTCTTC